This TCR beta chain was observed in a study of Graves' ophthalmopathy and Graves' hyperthyroidism (dated by TCRdb to 2016 to 2019). Notes on the research overall: Peripheral blood was collected before any treatment was given, at the time of initial diagnosis. In five to seven hyperthyroidism patients, the T-cell repertoire of thyroid tissue was compared with the T-cell repertoire of blood. The 90 to 100 discovery patients were randomly split 7:3 into training and test sets. For independent validation, a separate cohort was made up of 18 to 20 hyperthyroidism patients plus 17 patients who later progressed from hyperthyroidism to ophthalmopathy. To explore V-J signatures distinguishing ophthalmopathy from hyperthyroidism, a discovery set of around 100 patients (roughly 45 ophthalmopathy, 57 stable hyperthyroidism) was enrolled. In total, around 130 blood samples were TCR-sequenced: fewer than 50 ophthalmopathy, 75 hyperthyroidism and roughly 17 hyperthyroidism-to-ophthalmopathy patients. To tell Graves' ophthalmopathy apart from Graves' hyperthyroidism, and to predict which patients would progress to ophthalmopathy, the study relied on TCR beta repertoire signatures. After sampling, hyperthyroidism patients received methimazole starting at 30 mg daily, and ophthalmopathy patients received high-dose intravenous methylprednisolone.

The germline V gene supplies CDR1 ENHRY and CDR2 SYGVKD. Here V drops 10 bases and J drops 8 bases, and the junction holds 15 bases not matched to any gene. Including cysteine and phenylalanine, the CDR3 has 14 amino acids. The read is trimmed to its CDR3 DNA, 42 bases read in frame from base 1. TCR beta CDR3 regions were amplified from RNA transcripts for repertoire sequencing. HTBI primers and the Qiagen OneStep RT-PCR kit were used in a first-round RT-PCR, which was followed by a second-round multiplex PCR, size selection and purification. Sequencing of the libraries was carried out on an Illumina HiSeq2000 in paired-end mode with 100 bp reads. In the source study's methods: SOAPnuke was used to process the reads, throwing out any read that had adapters, had uncalled bases, had a mean Phred below 15, or lacked an exact constant-primer or identifier match. COPE v1.2.5 was used to merge high-quality paired reads. Each unique nucleotide sequence was treated as a clonotype, and MiTCR v1.1 was used to align the clonotypes to the IMGT TRB V, D and J references. The analysis was limited to V-J combinations with a frequency above 0.0001, which together covered 99.2% of repertoires. For each V-J combination, a TCR clonal expansion and chaos score was defined as the ratio of F50 clonal expansion to chaos observed in the TCRdist matrix. Welch's t-statistics and random forest were used to reduce the features to 13 V-J combinations, which were then used as input to a naive Bayes classifier. Thyroid-blood repertoire similarity was quantified with the Morisita-Horn index. The raw public data were reprocessed by TCRdb itself: fastp quality trimming at Q25, MiXCR clonotype calling, in-frame beta chains only. Every entry covers one CDR3 protein and lists the most common genes and DNA from its rows. The V and J calls here are based on TCRdb, not the publication. The sample has 170,000 or so distinct CDR3 sequences on record, less than 45% of them singletons. In total, the top ten clones hold roughly 5.8% of the sample.

The ophthalmopathy patients had moderately to severely active disease, with a Clinical Activity Score of 3 or higher, a NOSPECS grade of 4 or higher, and a disease duration of less than 3 months. Patients with other autoimmune diseases, uncontrolled infections, pregnancy or lactation were excluded from the study. Clinical symptoms, serum thyroxine, TRAb, thyroid ultrasound and orbital computed tomography were used for diagnosis. Ficoll-Paque density gradient centrifugation was used to isolate PBMCs from 9.5 to 10 ml of fresh peripheral blood. Total RNA was extracted using Trizol reagent, and RNA quality was checked on an Agilent 2100 Bioanalyzer. In the case of this clonotype: Its antigen target is currently unknown. Base qualities were left out, and no much larger clone turns up one base away.

Study-wide conclusions, independent of this receptor: Most expanded thyroid clonotypes with frequency above 0.001 were also detected in blood, suggesting blood repertoires may reflect the thyroid immune response. The 13-signature model separated ophthalmopathy from stable hyperthyroidism with around 90% sensitivity and 81% to 82% specificity in cross-validation, and 80%/75% in the test set. In validation, the model predicted ophthalmopathy progression with nearly 71% sensitivity and approximately 75% specificity; around twelve predicted patients were CT-confirmed with GO in a median of around 6 months. Sample size was not statistically predetermined, and group allocation was not concealed from the investigators.

This chain joins TRBV10-3 to TRBJ1-2, with 8 bases in between that match TRBD1. The clonotype comes from a woman in her forties with Graves' ophthalmopathy. Donor details come from another sample of the same person, matched by shared clones. The sample consisted of peripheral blood. In nucleotide form, the sequence is TGTGCCACCGAGGACAGGGACCTCGCCAGAGGCTACACCTTC. Its amino acids are CATEDRDLARGYTF.